A selection of T cell receptor beta chains follows, all from one sample in a study of blood T cell repertoires in COVID-19. Assay: immunoSEQ multiplex PCR; the TCRdb copy retains only in-frame clones and omits some. This sample has 200,000 to 250,000 clones, with around 88% found just once. Sample: PBMCs or T cells enriched from blood (not recorded which). These receptors were taken from a woman aged 50 to 65 who had recovered from COVID-19. Both conserved end residues are part of each CDR3. D genes are given only for firm matches. Clone size is not always given. Where it is, it says once, few, many or a class for expanded clones.

j_gene | abundance | v_gene | d_gene | CDR3nt | CDR3aa
TRBJ2-5 | - | TRBV7-3 | TRBD2 | TGTGCCAGCAGCACTAGCGGGGGGCCCCAAGAGACCCAGTACTTC | CASSTSGGPQETQYF
TRBJ2-7 | - | TRBV5-1 | - | TGCGCCAGCTGCCTTATCCCCACTAACTCCCTAAGCTCCTACGAGCAGTACTTC | CASCLIPTNSLSSYEQYF
TRBJ2-3 | - | TRBV7-2 | TRBD2 | TGTGCCAGCAGCTTAGGCGGGGGGGGCACAGATACGCAGTATTTT | CASSLGGGGTDTQYF
TRBJ2-1 | - | TRBV7-8 | TRBD2 | TGTGCCAGCAGCTTAGTACTAGCGGGAACTAGGAATGAGCAGTTCTTC | CASSLVLAGTRNEQFF
TRBJ1-1 | - | TRBV2 | - | TGTGCCGGAACTACTGGCAGGGCCACTGAAGCTTTCTTT | CAGTTGRATEAFF
TRBJ1-2 | - | TRBV18 | TRBD1 | TGTGCCAGCTCACCACGATTCGGGCAAGGGACAGGGTTTTATGGCTACACCTTC | CASSPRFGQGTGFYGYTF
TRBJ1-1 | - | TRBV7-3 | TRBD1 | TGTGCCAGCAGCTTAAATTCTATCGGACAGGGCGAAGCTTTCTTT | CASSLNSIGQGEAFF
TRBJ1-5 | - | TRBV6-4 | TRBD1 | TGTGCCAGCAGCCGAGACAGGGGTCAGCCCCAGCATTTT | CASSRDRGQPQHF
TRBJ1-1 | - | TRBV5-4 | TRBD1 | TGTGCCAGCAGCCCCGCCGGGACAGGGATGAAAAACACTGAAGCTTTCTTT | CASSPAGTGMKNTEAFF
TRBJ1-4 | once | TRBV7-8 | - | TGTGCCAGCAGCTTATATCGGGGTGGGGAGGGGAAACTGTTTTTT | CASSLYRGGEGKLFF
TRBJ2-7 | - | TRBV11-2 | - | TGTGCCAGCAGCTTTTCCGGGAGTTACGAGCAGTACTTC | CASSFSGSYEQYF
TRBJ2-5 | - | TRBV4-1 | - | TGCGCCAGCAGCCAAGTTCCGGTACAGACCCAGTACTTC | CASSQVPVQTQYF
TRBJ2-2 | once | TRBV4-3 | - | TGCGCCAGCAGCCCTCTGGTCACAGGGCAGGCCGGGGAGCTGTTTTTT | CASSPLVTGQAGELFF
TRBJ1-1 | few | TRBV7-8 | - | TGTGCCAGCAGCTCTCCGGACAGACTGAACACTGAAGCTTTCTTT | CASSSPDRLNTEAFF
TRBJ1-1 | - | TRBV29-1 | - | TGCAGCGTGGTTACAGGGTTGAACACTGAAGCTTTCTTT | CSVVTGLNTEAFF
TRBJ1-6 | - | TRBV3-1/TRBV3-2 | TRBD1 | TGTGCCAGCAGCCCGGACAGGGGGGATAATTCACCCCTCCACTTT | CASSPDRGDNSPLHF
TRBJ1-2 | - | TRBV5-4 | - | TGTGCCAGCAGCTTGGCCGGGGGGGGTAGAGGCTACACCTTC | CASSLAGGGRGYTF
TRBJ2-1 | - | TRBV15 | TRBD2 | TGTGCCACCAGCAAAGGACGGGGACTAGCGAAGAATGAGCAGTTCTTC | CATSKGRGLAKNEQFF
TRBJ2-3 | - | TRBV5-1 | TRBD2 | TGCGCCAGCAGCTTGGGACTAGCGGGGGGTGGCACAGATACGCAGTATTTT | CASSLGLAGGGTDTQYF
TRBJ2-2 | - | TRBV18 | TRBD1 | TGTGCCAGCTCACCTGGGACAGGGGGCCAAACCGGGGAGCTGTTTTTT | CASSPGTGGQTGELFF
TRBJ2-7 | - | TRBV11-2 | - | TGTGCCAGCAGCTCTATAAGACAGGCGTTCTCCTACGAGCAGTACTTC | CASSSIRQAFSYEQYF
TRBJ1-5 | - | TRBV19 | - | TGTGCCAGTAATACCTGGGAGGGTCAGCCCCAGCATTTT | CASNTWEGQPQHF
TRBJ1-1 | - | TRBV15 | - | TGTGCCACCAGCAGAGTCGGGGGACGGGGTCCTGAAGCTTTCTTT | CATSRVGGRGPEAFF
TRBJ1-5 | many | TRBV19 | - | TGTGCCATTTCCGGGGGAAGAGGACAGCCCCAGCATTTT | CAISGGRGQPQHF
TRBJ1-5 | - | TRBV15 | - | TGTGCCACCAGCAGAGATTATAGCAATCAGCCCCAGCATTTT | CATSRDYSNQPQHF
TRBJ2-1 | - | TRBV5-5 | - | TGTGCCAGCAGCCCCGGGGGTGACTACAATGAGCAGTTCTTC | CASSPGGDYNEQFF
TRBJ1-4 | - | TRBV5-8 | TRBD1 | TGTGCCAGCAGCGCGGACAGGGGCGGAGAAAAACTGTTTTTT | CASSADRGGEKLFF
TRBJ2-2 | - | TRBV4-3 | - | TGCGCCAGCAGCCAAGAGTGGGGTGCGGGTAACACCGGGGAGCTGTTTTTT | CASSQEWGAGNTGELFF
TRBJ1-2 | - | TRBV19 | - | TGTGCCAGACACCCCCGGGGGACCGCGGTTGGCTACACCTTC | CARHPRGTAVGYTF
TRBJ1-2 | - | TRBV6-5 | - | TGTGCCAGCAGTTACTTGGGCCAGGGTTACGGCTACACCTTC | CASSYLGQGYGYTF
TRBJ1-1 | - | TRBV9 | - | TGTGCCAGCAGCGTAGCTGTAGGCGGCACTGAAGCTTTCTTT | CASSVAVGGTEAFF